The present entry profiles one T cell receptor beta chain with its context. No cognate antigen has been identified for it. The input lacks base qualities; no much larger clone sits a single base away. This specimen belongs to a study of OX40 agonist ivuxolimab in advanced cancers. Broadly, across the study: Ivuxolimab was a fully human IgG2 agonistic monoclonal antibody targeting the costimulatory receptor OX40 (CD134). Intravenous ivuxolimab was administered to patients every 2 weeks at six dose levels: 0.01, 0.1, 0.3, 1.5, 3 and 10 mg/kg. Of the 50 to 55 patients in dose escalation, about 20 had hepatocellular carcinoma, around 15 had melanoma, 9 had renal cell carcinoma and 9 had head and neck cancer. A male proportion of approximately 83% and a mean age of approximately 60 years, ranging from roughly 23 to 80, were recorded for the dose-escalation cohort. Patients were allowed to have had prior anti-PD-1, anti-PD-L1 or anti-CTLA-4 therapy, and around 40% of the dose-escalation patients had previously received checkpoint inhibitors. Partial responses were achieved by three dose-escalation patients, of whom one had hepatocellular carcinoma and two had cutaneous melanoma. The point of sequencing TCRbeta in the periphery was to test whether ivuxolimab changed TCR sequence diversity and drove clonal T-cell expansion. The monotherapy dose-escalation portion (N of about 52 patients) of the phase I ivuxolimab trial is reported in the paper.

What the authors observed across the whole study: In partial responders in the 0.1-3.0 mg/kg groups, normalized peripheral clonal expansion was found to be among the lowest, especially among CD8+ T cells. After ivuxolimab, more expanded clones were found on average in CD8+ T cells than in CD4+ T cells. Low levels of normalized T-cell clonal expansion were also seen in some nonresponding patients. Clonal expansion of both CD4+ and CD8+ blood T cells was observed from baseline to week 6 at doses 0.1 to 3.0 mg/kg. The antigen specificity of the peripheral T cells that underwent clonal expansion was not determined.

Genomic DNA was isolated from the sorted cells so that the TCRbeta CDR3 region could be sequenced. TCRbeta CDR3 regions were sequenced using the immunoSEQ Assay. Drawn from immuneACCESS, this table holds only the in-frame rearrangements with V and J called that TCRdb kept. Clones are partly lost; checked studies trace under half to an unresolved V gene and leave the rest unexplained. This sample lists 100,000 to 120,000 clones; roughly nine tenths were detected once. The ten largest clones represent around 0.27% of the sample. From its cysteine to its phenylalanine, the CDR3 spans 16 amino acids. Left in the record is the CDR3 DNA by itself, 48 bases read in frame from the first base. CDR1 LGHNA and CDR2 YSLEER were looked up in the germline V gene. Trimming removed 0 bases from V and 2 bases from J, leaving 11 bases between the germline ends. The trial excluded patients who had a history of autoimmune disease or who were on systemic immunosuppression. Peripheral blood for TCR sequencing was collected from all dose cohorts at baseline, on cycle 4 day 1, and on cycle 7 day 1. The samples were taken from a phase I, first-in-human, multicenter, open-label dose-escalation trial of ivuxolimab. Adults with locally advanced or metastatic melanoma, renal cell, hepatocellular, or head and neck squamous cell carcinoma were enrolled in the trial. CD4+ and CD8+ T cells were sorted separately from peripheral blood before TCR sequencing.

Sequencing was performed on CD4+ or CD8+ T cells sorted from blood, taken in a trial of the OX40 agonist ivuxolimab. The receptor's source is an adult with an advanced solid tumor such as melanoma, head and neck, liver or kidney cancer. The rearrangement joined TRBV4-3 to TRBJ1-5; TRBD1 might be the D gene, on 6 matching bases. The CDR3 protein sequence reads: CASSQDLQGRNQPQHF. The nucleotide sequence reads as follows: TGCGCCAGCAGCCAAGATCTACAGGGACGCAATCAGCCCCAGCATTTT.